The 21 T cell receptor beta chains presented below share a single source sample, sequenced in a study of human T cells and chemical hapten exposure. Extraction of total RNA was performed on unfractionated whole blood. Individual cDNA molecules received unique molecular identifiers in the library. TCRdb reprocessed the reads with MiXCR, giving one entry per CDR3 protein. The sample has around 120,000 distinct CDR3 sequences, 6.5% to 10% seen once. Sample: whole blood. Receptor source: a human donor in good health. Some clones in this sample may be carry-over from other donors' samples.

There are many counts of this clonotype. The rearrangement joins TRBV2 to TRBJ1-1; weak D call: TRBD1 (5 bases). Germline values: CDR1 SNHLY, CDR2 FYNNEI. CDR3 size: 15 residues. V was trimmed by 7 bases and J by 5 bases, leaving 20 bases between them. The CDR3 DNA reads as TGTGCCAGCATTCCGGAGAGGAGGGGAGGAACTGAAGCTTTCTTT. It specifies CASIPERRGGTEAFF.

This chain joins TRBV9 and TRBJ2-3, with no clear D. Trimming cost V 6 bases and J 2 bases, with 10 bases left between them. Germline CDR1 reads SGDLS; CDR2 reads YYNGEE. CDR3 length equals 13 residues. CDR3 amino acids: CASNELPTDTQYF. In DNA form, the CDR3 reads TGTGCCAGCAATGAACTTCCCACAGATACGCAGTATTTT.

This clonotype was picked up a small number of times. This chain connects TRBV21-1 to TRBJ1-4; the table's D call of TRBD1 was not tested on the DNA. TRBV21-1 is a recognized pseudogene. The CDR3 covers 16 residues. The CDR3 here is CASSKEQGTGNEKLFF. The CDR3 region has the DNA TGTGCCAGCAGCAAAGAACAAGGGACAGGGAATGAAAAACTGTTTTTT.

The J gene is TRBJ2-7, the V gene TRBV20-1; D possibly matches TRBD1 or TRBD2 (6 bases each). The length of the CDR3 is 15 residues. V gave up 6 bases and J gave up 2 bases, with 20 bases separating them. The germline V gene has CDR1 DFQATT and CDR2 SNEGSKA (reference sequence). CDR3 in DNA: TGCAGTGCCCCCCGAGGGGGGCAAGACACCTACGAGCAGTACTTC. Amino acid sequence: CSAPRGGQDTYEQYF.

The J gene is TRBJ1-2, the V gene TRBV13; no clear D. Trimming took 0 bases from V and 2 from J, leaving 7 bases between them. Germline-derived CDR1 and CDR2 are PRHDT and FYEKMQ (reference sequence). This CDR3 comprises 14 residues. The CDR3 bases are TGTGCCAGCAGCTTAGGGTCTCGGAACTATGGCTACACCTTC. It yields the protein CASSLGSRNYGYTF.

The DNA for the CDR3 is TGCGCCAGCAGCACCGGCAACAGGGGAGTAGCCGAGACCCAGTACTTC. Translated, it gives CASSTGNRGVAETQYF. The chain links TRBV5-1 to TRBJ2-5, with 7 bases matching TRBD1. This CDR3 has 16 residues. Germline V gene sequence: CDR1 SGHRS, CDR2 YFSETQ. The V and J ends lost 4 bases and 5 bases, in that order; junction bases with no gene match: 14.

In this sample, this clonotype turned up many times. This chain connects TRBV15 to TRBJ2-3, with D maybe TRBD1 (6 bases). Germline values: CDR1 LNHNV, CDR2 YYDKDF (reference sequence). V was clipped by 3 bases and J by 5 bases, with 21 bases between them. This CDR3 region has 17 residues. The chain's CDR3 is CATSSSIQGWRGDTQYF. The CDR3 nucleotides are TGTGCCACCAGCAGTTCCATACAGGGTTGGCGCGGAGATACGCAGTATTTT. The whole variable domain, remainder taken from reference TRBV15 and TRBJ2-3, is DAMVIQNPRYQVTQFGKPVTLSCSQTLNHNVMYWYQQKSSQAPKLLFHYYDKDFNNEADTPDNFQSRRPNTSFCFLDIRSPGLGDTAMYLCATSSSIQGWRGDTQYFGPGTRLTVL.

This clonotype was counted between two and nine times. This sequence joins TRBV2 and TRBJ2-1, with TRBD2 as a possible D gene (6 bases). V was clipped by 4 bases and J by 4 bases, with 14 bases between them. This CDR3 comprises 15 residues. Germline V gene lookup returns CDR1 SNHLY and CDR2 FYNNEI. The CDR3 DNA is TGTGCCAGCAGTGGTTTCGGCGGGGCATACAATGAGCAGTTCTTC. Translation gives CASSGFGGAYNEQFF.

This clonotype has a handful of counts. The rearrangement links TRBV20-1 to TRBJ2-5; the D gene is possibly TRBD1 (5 bases). The ends were cut back, 3 bases at V and 2 bases at J, with 10 bases in the middle. The germline gives CDR1 DFQATT, CDR2 SNEGSKA (reference sequence). The CDR3 is 13 residues long. Here the CDR3 DNA reads TGCAGTGCTAGGTGGGGCAGGCAAGAGACCCAGTACTTC. Amino acid sequence: CSARWGRQETQYF.

This clonotype was observed at least ten times. This sequence joins TRBV5-4 and TRBJ1-6, with D unclear. Deletions cut 0 bases from V and 9 bases from J, with 10 bases between. The CDR3 runs 14 residues. Per the germline V gene, CDR1 is SGHNT and CDR2 is YYREEE (reference sequence). CDR3 DNA: TGTGCCAGCAGCTTGGAGCGCGACGGTTCACCCCTCCACTTT. It translates to CASSLERDGSPLHF.

The chain has TRBV5-4 and TRBJ1-1, with 8 nucleotides matching TRBD1. There are 15 residues in the CDR3. The V gene end was trimmed by 4 bases and the J gene end by 5 bases; junction bases not matched to a gene: 10. Germline lookup yields CDR1 SGHNT and CDR2 YYREEE (reference sequence). CDR3 sequence: CASSPRQGIRTEAFF. The CDR3 DNA follows: TGTGCCAGCAGCCCGCGACAGGGGATAAGAACTGAAGCTTTCTTT. Using reference TRBV5-4 and TRBJ1-1 for the parts outside the CDR3, the full variable domain is ETGVTQSPTHLIKTRGQQVTLRCSSQSGHNTVSWYQQALGQGPQFIFQYYREEENGRGNFPPRFSGLQFPNYSSELNVNALELDDSALYLCASSPRQGIRTEAFFGQGTRLTVV.

This clonotype was seen repeatedly, ten times or more. This chain connects TRBV4-1 to TRBJ2-7; D not certain. The length of the CDR3 is 15 residues. V dropped 0 bases and J dropped 0 bases, with 9 bases sitting between them. In germline, CDR1 is MGHRA, CDR2 YSYEKL. CDR3 region: CASSQDLVSSYEQYF. In nucleotides, the CDR3 is TGCGCCAGCAGCCAAGATTTGGTCAGCTCCTACGAGCAGTACTTC.

The table lists this clonotype with many counts. The genes are TRBV11-2 and TRBJ2-3; D may correspond to TRBD1 or TRBD2 (5 bases each). Between the trimmed V and J ends, which lost 4 bases and 4 bases, there was a span of 15 bases. Germline V CDR1 and CDR2: SGHAT, FQNNGV. CDR3 length: 15 amino acids. In DNA, the CDR3 is TGTGCCAGCAGCTATAGGGTCCAGGGAGCAGATACGCAGTATTTT. This encodes CASSYRVQGADTQYF.

The sample holds a few counts of this clonotype. This chain connects TRBV10-3 to TRBJ2-1; 15 positions agree with TRBD2. Trimming took 6 bases from V and 6 from J; bases not matched to a gene: 3. Germline CDR1 is ENHRY and CDR2 is SYGVKD. The CDR3 sequence is 15 residues long. In nucleotides, the CDR3 is TGTGCCATCAGGGGGACTAGCGGGGGGCGCAATGAGCAGTTCTTC. Residues: CAIRGTSGGRNEQFF.

This chain uses TRBV27 with TRBJ2-7; D is uncertain. Germline V gives CDR1 MNHEY, CDR2 SMNVEV (reference sequence). This CDR3 is 15 amino acids long. V was clipped by 5 bases and J by 0 bases, with 14 bases between them. Here the CDR3 reads CASSLRTDPSYEQYF. In DNA form, the CDR3 reads TGTGCCAGCAGTCTAAGGACGGACCCCTCCTACGAGCAGTACTTC.

This clonotype was recorded many times. The chain links TRBV4-1 to TRBJ2-5; D is perhaps TRBD1 or TRBD2 (7 bases each). This CDR3 is built from 17 residues. Trimming pared 4 bases from V and 3 bases from J, leaving 21 bases between. CDR1 is MGHRA, CDR2 YSYEKL, per germline. CDR3: CASSPDGEGALEETQYF. CDR3 DNA: TGCGCCAGCAGCCCCGACGGGGAGGGGGCACTAGAAGAGACCCAGTACTTC.

V and J are TRBV14 and TRBJ2-2; tentatively, D is TRBD1 (5 bases). V dropped 3 bases and J dropped 4 bases, with 9 bases sitting between them. Germline loops: CDR1 SGHDN, CDR2 FVKESK. The CDR3 contains 14 residues. The CDR3 coding sequence is TGTGCCAGCAGCCATTCAGGGTTCACCGGGGAGCTGTTTTTT. This translates into CASSHSGFTGELFF.

This clonotype has a count of ten or more. V and J are TRBV4-1 and TRBJ2-3; TRBD2 agrees at 8 bases. The CDR3 runs to 17 residues. Germline V gene data show CDR1 as MGHRA and CDR2 as YSYEKL. V lost 3 bases to trimming and J lost 2 bases; unmatched junction nucleotides: 10. The CDR3 loop is CASSQGLAGKVTDTQYF. The CDR3 DNA sequence: TGCGCCAGCAGCCAGGGGCTAGCGGGCAAAGTCACAGATACGCAGTATTTT.

V usage is TRBV6-2 or TRBV6-3 and J usage is TRBJ2-7; 7 positions agree with TRBD1. Germline V gives CDR1 MNHEY, CDR2 SVGEGT. This CDR3 is 14 amino acids long. Trimming removed 2 bases from V and 5 bases from J; junction bases left unmatched: 6. The DNA of the CDR3 is TGTGCCAGCAGTTACGGGACAGACGGGGACGAGCAGTACTTC. It codes for CASSYGTDGDEQYF.

This clonotype was counted ten times or more. The chain joins TRBV12-3 or TRBV12-4 to TRBJ1-1; tentatively, D is TRBD1 (5 bases). The CDR3 length is 14 residues. V was pared by 6 bases and J by 10 bases, with 21 bases between. In DNA, the CDR3 is TGTGCCAGCAGCCCCGGGGGGACCCAGTGGGGAGCTTTCTTT. It yields the protein CASSPGGTQWGAFF.

The rearrangement links TRBV10-3 to TRBJ2-2; 9 bases are a match to TRBD1. The CDR3 has 20 amino acids. V trimming: 0 bases; J trimming: 6 bases; junction bases outside the gene matches: 17. CDR1 and CDR2 (germline): ENHRY, SYGVKD. This chain's CDR3 is CAISESQGAGRETGAGELFF. CDR3 coding DNA: TGTGCCATCAGTGAGTCACAGGGGGCAGGACGGGAGACTGGAGCCGGGGAGCTGTTTTTT.